These T cell receptor beta chains were read from a single sample in a study of ipilimumab plus nivolumab after autologous stem cell transplantation. Sequenced by immunoSEQ multiplex PCR; TCRdb stores in-frame clones only, minus some. The data show 40,000 to 45,000 clones, around 93% seen once. The specimen was PBMCs, collected in a trial of ipilimumab plus nivolumab as post-transplant consolidation. All receptors derive from a male donor with multiple myeloma. The CDR3 runs from the conserved cysteine through the conserved F or W. D genes are given only for firm matches. A clone size is listed for some rows: how often the clone was seen (once, few, many), or a class if it is expanded.

V	length	size	J	D	DNA	CDR3
TRBV23-1	15	.	TRBJ1-2	TRBD1	TGCGCCAGCAGTCAAACCGGGACAGGGTCCCAAGGCTACACCTTC	CASSQTGTGSQGYTF
TRBV6-6	12	.	TRBJ2-2	.	TGTGCCAGCAGCCAGCAGGTCGGGGAGCTGTTTTTT	CASSQQVGELFF
TRBV27	12	.	TRBJ2-7	.	TGTGCCGCCGGGGACACTACCTACGAGCAGTACTTC	CAAGDTTYEQYF
TRBV6-7	20	.	TRBJ2-1	.	TGTGCCAGCAGGTTTACTACAGGGATTCCGAGGACCGTCTCCTACAATGAGCAGTTCTTC	CASRFTTGIPRTVSYNEQFF
TRBV7-2	14	.	TRBJ2-3	TRBD1	TGTGCCAGCAGCCGGACAGGGAAAGGGGATACGCAGTATTTT	CASSRTGKGDTQYF
TRBV28	15	.	TRBJ2-7	TRBD2	TGTGCCAGCAGCCGCCGACTAGCGGGAGAGTACGAGCAGTACTTC	CASSRRLAGEYEQYF
TRBV11-2	13	.	TRBJ2-5	.	TGTGCCAGCAGCTCGGAGGGCCGCGAGACCCAGTACTTC	CASSSEGRETQYF
TRBV7-2	15	.	TRBJ2-5	TRBD2	TGTGCCAGCAGCTTAGTTGGGACTAGAGGCGAGACCCAGTACTTC	CASSLVGTRGETQYF
TRBV9	14	.	TRBJ2-7	.	TGTGCCAGCAGCGCGACGGGCCACTCCTACGAGCAGTACTTC	CASSATGHSYEQYF
TRBV7-3	15	.	TRBJ2-1	.	TGTGCCAGCAAGCCAACGGGGAATGCGGGCAATGAGCAGTTCTTC	CASKPTGNAGNEQFF
TRBV5-4	14	once	TRBJ2-3	.	TGTGCCAGCAGCTTGGGAGTAGCGACAGATACGCAGTATTTT	CASSLGVATDTQYF
TRBV18	15	.	TRBJ2-2	.	TGTGCCAGCTCACCTTACGCGGGGAACACCGGGGAGCTGTTTTTT	CASSPYAGNTGELFF
TRBV6-6	12	once	TRBJ2-5	.	TGTGCCAGCAGCCGAGGGTGGGAGACCCAGTACTTC	CASSRGWETQYF
TRBV19	15	.	TRBJ2-2	.	TGTGCCAGTAGTATTGGGGGGACGAACACCGGGGAGCTGTTTTTT	CASSIGGTNTGELFF
TRBV2	15	.	TRBJ2-6	TRBD1	TGTGCCAGCACACGTGGGACAGCAGGGGCCAACGTCCTGACTTTC	CASTRGTAGANVLTF
TRBV28	14	.	TRBJ2-1	TRBD2	TGTGCCAGCAGTTTGGGAAGCGGGAGGAATGAGCAGTTCTTC	CASSLGSGRNEQFF
TRBV11-2	16	.	TRBJ2-2	TRBD1	TGTGCCAGCAGCTTAGGGGACAGGGGTTACACCGGGGAGCTGTTTTTT	CASSLGDRGYTGELFF
TRBV15	15	.	TRBJ2-7	TRBD1	TGTGCCACCAGCAGAGAGGGGACAGGGGGCGACGAGCAGTACTTC	CATSREGTGGDEQYF
TRBV2	13	once	TRBJ2-2	.	TGTGCCAGCAGAGTTGAATTCACCGGGGAGCTGTTTTTT	CASRVEFTGELFF
TRBV19	17	.	TRBJ2-3	TRBD2	TGTGCCAGTAGTAGGCAACATAGCGGGGTCAGCACAGATACGCAGTATTTT	CASSRQHSGVSTDTQYF
TRBV11-3	15	.	TRBJ2-2	TRBD1	TGTGCCAGCAGCTTAAACAGGGGAAACACCGGGGAGCTGTTTTTT	CASSLNRGNTGELFF
TRBV5-1	17	.	TRBJ2-5	.	TGCGCCAGCAGCTTGGGTGAGACGCGCCTCATTGTCGAGACCCAGTACTTC	CASSLGETRLIVETQYF
TRBV6-5	14	.	TRBJ1-5	.	TGTGCCAGCAGTAACGGAAGGGGCAATCAGCCCCAGCATTTT	CASSNGRGNQPQHF
TRBV7-3	15	.	TRBJ2-1	.	TGTGCCAGCAGCTTCTCGCGTAGCTCCTACAATGAGCAGTTCTTC	CASSFSRSSYNEQFF
TRBV11-2	17	.	TRBJ1-6	.	TGTGCCAGCAGCTTAGATCACGACAGGCGATATAATTCACCCCTCCACTTT	CASSLDHDRRYNSPLHF
TRBV4-1	17	.	TRBJ1-2	.	TGCGCCAGCAGCCAAGGAGGTCGGGGGCGTAATAACTATGGCTACACCTTC	CASSQGGRGRNNYGYTF